The clone carrying this T cell receptor (beta chain) was recorded many times. Its target is unknown. In TCRdb, the 5' RACE reads were re-called with MiXCR into one record per CDR3 protein. This table holds roughly 120,000 distinct CDR3 sequences, 7.2% found once. The sample originates from a study of T cells after yellow fever vaccination. General study results and limits: Post-booster repertoires contained most primary-vaccination clones again (around 96% CD4, approximately 88% CD8). Clonotypes appearing in both CD4 and CD8 compartments existed, and their share was small. Contaminants from the bulk population, in the form of abundant clonotypes, could be found in FACS-sorted repertoires.

The germline V gene encodes CDR1 MNHEY and CDR2 SVGEGT. The CDR3 sequence is 15 residues long. V shed 6 bases and J 5 bases; nucleotides not matched to a gene: 9. The V call is TRBV6-2 or TRBV6-3, the J call TRBJ1-5, with TRBD1 matching 8 bases. The material was CD4+ T cells sorted from PBMCs, obtained more than 35 days after the first yellow fever vaccination. The receptor's source is a man between 18 and 29 years old who received the YFV17D yellow fever vaccine. CDR3 amino acids: CASSRPGTGYQPQHF. In nucleotides, the CDR3 is TGTGCCAGCAGCAGACCAGGGACAGGCTATCAGCCCCAGCATTTT.